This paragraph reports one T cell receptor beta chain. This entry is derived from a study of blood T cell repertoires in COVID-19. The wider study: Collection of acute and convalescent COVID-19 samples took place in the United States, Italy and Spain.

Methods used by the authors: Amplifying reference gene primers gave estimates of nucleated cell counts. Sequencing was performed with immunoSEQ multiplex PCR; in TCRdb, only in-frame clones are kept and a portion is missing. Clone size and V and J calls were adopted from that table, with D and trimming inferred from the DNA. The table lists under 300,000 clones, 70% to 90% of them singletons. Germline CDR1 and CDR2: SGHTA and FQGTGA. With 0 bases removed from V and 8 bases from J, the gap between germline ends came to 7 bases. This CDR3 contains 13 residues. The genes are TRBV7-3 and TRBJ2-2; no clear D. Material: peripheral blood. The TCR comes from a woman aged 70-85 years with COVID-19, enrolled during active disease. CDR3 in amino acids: CASSLTLRGELFF. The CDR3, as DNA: TGTGCCAGCAGCTTAACGTTACGGGGGGAGCTGTTTTTT.